In this sample, the clone carrying this T cell receptor (beta chain) turned up once. The sample originates from a study of control samples from healthy donors and cancer patients. From germline, CDR1 is MGHDK and CDR2 SYGVNS. CDR3 size: 17 residues. V shed 2 bases and J 2 bases; nucleotides not matched to a gene: 6. TCRdb keeps only in-frame clones here, not all; method: immunoSEQ multiplex PCR. Among around 120,000 clones listed, around 87% were seen once. This receptor was taken from a man in his forties in good health. The chain links TRBV25-1 to TRBJ2-1; 10 bases fit TRBD2. Sequencing was done on a sample of blood. CDR3 in DNA: TGTGCCAGCAGTGAAAAAGGTAGCGGGGGGACCTACAATGAGCAGTTCTTC. Its protein is CASSEKGSGGTYNEQFF. The full variable domain, rest sourced from reference TRBV25-1 and TRBJ2-1, is EADIYQTPRYLVIGTGKKITLECSQTMGHDKMYWYQQDPGMELHLIHYSYGVNSTEKGDLSSESTVSRIRTEHFPLTLESARPSHTSQYLCASSEKGSGGTYNEQFFGPGTRLTVL.